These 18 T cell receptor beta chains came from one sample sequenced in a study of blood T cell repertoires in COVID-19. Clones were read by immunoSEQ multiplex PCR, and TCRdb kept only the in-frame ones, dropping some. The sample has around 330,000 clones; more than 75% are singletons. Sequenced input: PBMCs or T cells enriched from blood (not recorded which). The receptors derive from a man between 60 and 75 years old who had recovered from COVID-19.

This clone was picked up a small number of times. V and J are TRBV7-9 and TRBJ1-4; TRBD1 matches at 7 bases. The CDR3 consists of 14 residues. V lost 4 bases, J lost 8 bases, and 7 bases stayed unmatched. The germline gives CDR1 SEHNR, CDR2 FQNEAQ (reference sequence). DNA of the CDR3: TGTGCCAGCAGCTCGGACAGGCCGGCGGAAAAACTGTTTTTT. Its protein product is CASSSDRPAEKLFF.

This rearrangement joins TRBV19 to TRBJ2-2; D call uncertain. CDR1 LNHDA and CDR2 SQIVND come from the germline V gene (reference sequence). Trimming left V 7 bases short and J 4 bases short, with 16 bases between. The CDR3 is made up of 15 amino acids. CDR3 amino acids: CASIRSSYGTGELFF. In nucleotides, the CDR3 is TGTGCCAGTATACGATCTTCCTATGGCACCGGGGAGCTGTTTTTT.

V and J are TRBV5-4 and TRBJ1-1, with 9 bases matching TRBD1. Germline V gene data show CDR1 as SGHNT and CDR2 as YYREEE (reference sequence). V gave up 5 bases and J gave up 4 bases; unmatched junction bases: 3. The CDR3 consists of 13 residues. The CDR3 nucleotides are TGTGCCAGCAGGCCGACAGGGGGCACTGAAGCTTTCTTT. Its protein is CASRPTGGTEAFF.

CDR3 residues: CASSRGMSGFGQPQHF. DNA of the CDR3: TGCGCCAGCAGCCGGGGAATGTCGGGGTTTGGTCAGCCCCAGCATTTT. J is TRBJ1-5 and V is TRBV4-1; D gene ambiguous. Per germline, CDR1 MGHRA and CDR2 YSYEKL. The CDR3 has 16 residues. V was cut by 4 bases and J by 6 bases, with 19 bases left in between.

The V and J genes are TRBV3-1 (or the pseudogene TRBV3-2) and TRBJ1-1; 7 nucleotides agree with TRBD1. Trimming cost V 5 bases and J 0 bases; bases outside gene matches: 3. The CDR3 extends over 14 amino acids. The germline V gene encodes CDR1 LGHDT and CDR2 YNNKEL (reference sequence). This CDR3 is CASSLGQMNTEAFF. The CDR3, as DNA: TGTGCCAGCAGCTTGGGACAGATGAACACTGAAGCTTTCTTT.

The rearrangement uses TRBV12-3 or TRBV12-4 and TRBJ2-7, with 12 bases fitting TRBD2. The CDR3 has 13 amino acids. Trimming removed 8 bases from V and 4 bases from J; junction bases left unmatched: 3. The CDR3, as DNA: TGTGCCAGCGAACTAGCGGGAGGTTACGAGCAGTACTTC. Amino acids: CASELAGGYEQYF.

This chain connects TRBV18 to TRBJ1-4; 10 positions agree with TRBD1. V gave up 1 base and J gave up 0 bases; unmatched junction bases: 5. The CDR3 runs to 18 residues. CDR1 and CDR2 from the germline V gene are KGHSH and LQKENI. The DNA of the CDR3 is TGTGCCAGCTCACCACGCCAAGGACAGGGGGCAACTAATGAAAAACTGTTTTTT. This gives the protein CASSPRQGQGATNEKLFF.

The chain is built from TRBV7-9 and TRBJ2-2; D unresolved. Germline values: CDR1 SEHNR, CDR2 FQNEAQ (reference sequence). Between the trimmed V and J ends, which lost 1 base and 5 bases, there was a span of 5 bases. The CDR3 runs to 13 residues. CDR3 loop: CASSLGGTGELFF. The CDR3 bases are TGTGCCAGCAGCTTAGGAGGAACCGGGGAGCTGTTTTTT. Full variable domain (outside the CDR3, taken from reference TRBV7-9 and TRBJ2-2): DTGVSQNPRHKITKRGQNVTFRCDPISEHNRLYWYRQTLGQGPEFLTYFQNEAQLEKSRLLSDRFSAERPKGSFSTLEIQRTEQGDSAMYLCASSLGGTGELFFGEGSRLTVL.

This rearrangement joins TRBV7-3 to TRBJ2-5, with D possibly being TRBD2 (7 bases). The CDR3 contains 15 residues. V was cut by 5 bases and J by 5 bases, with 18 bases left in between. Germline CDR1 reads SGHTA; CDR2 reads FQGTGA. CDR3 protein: CASSPGGGAGETQYF. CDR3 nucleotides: TGTGCCAGCAGCCCCGGTGGGGGGGCGGGTGAGACCCAGTACTTC.

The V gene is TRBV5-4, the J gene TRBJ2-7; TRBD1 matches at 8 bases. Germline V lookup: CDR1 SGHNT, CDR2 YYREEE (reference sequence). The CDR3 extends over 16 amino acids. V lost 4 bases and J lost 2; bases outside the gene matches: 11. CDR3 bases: TGTGCCAGCAGCGGACGGACAGGGAAAACGACCTACGAGCAGTACTTC. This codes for CASSGRTGKTTYEQYF.

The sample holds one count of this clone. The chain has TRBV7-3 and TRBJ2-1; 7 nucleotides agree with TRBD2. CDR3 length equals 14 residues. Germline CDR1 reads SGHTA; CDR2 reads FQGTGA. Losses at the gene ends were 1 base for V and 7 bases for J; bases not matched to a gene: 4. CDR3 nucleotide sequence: TGTGCCAGCAGCTTAAGGGGACTACAGAATGAGCAGTTCTTC. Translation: CASSLRGLQNEQFF.

The CDR3 loop reads CASSLETGMDQPQHF. CDR3 DNA: TGCGCCAGCAGCTTGGAAACCGGGATGGATCAGCCCCAGCATTTT. The rearrangement joins TRBV5-1 to TRBJ1-5; D gene ambiguous. This CDR3 is 15 amino acids long. V lost 0 bases to trimming and J lost 5 bases, with 12 bases between them. The germline V gene encodes CDR1 SGHRS and CDR2 YFSETQ.

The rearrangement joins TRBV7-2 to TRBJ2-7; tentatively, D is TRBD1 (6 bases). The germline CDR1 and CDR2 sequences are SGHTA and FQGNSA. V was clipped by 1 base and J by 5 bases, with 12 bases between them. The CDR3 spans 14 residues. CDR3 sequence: CASSLVGHPNEQYF. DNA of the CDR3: TGTGCCAGCAGCTTAGTGGGACATCCCAACGAGCAGTACTTC.

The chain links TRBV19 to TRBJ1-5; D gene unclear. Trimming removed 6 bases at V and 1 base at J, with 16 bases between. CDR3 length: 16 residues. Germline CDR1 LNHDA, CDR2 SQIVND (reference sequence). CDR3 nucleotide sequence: TGTGCCAGTAGGTTGTCTGGATTGAGGAGCAATCAGCCCCAGCATTTT. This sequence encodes CASRLSGLRSNQPQHF. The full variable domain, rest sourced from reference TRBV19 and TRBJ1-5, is DGGITQSPKYLFRKEGQNVTLSCEQNLNHDAMYWYRQDPGQGLRLIYYSQIVNDFQKGDIAEGYSVSREKKESFPLTVTSAQKNPTAFYLCASRLSGLRSNQPQHFGDGTRLSIL.

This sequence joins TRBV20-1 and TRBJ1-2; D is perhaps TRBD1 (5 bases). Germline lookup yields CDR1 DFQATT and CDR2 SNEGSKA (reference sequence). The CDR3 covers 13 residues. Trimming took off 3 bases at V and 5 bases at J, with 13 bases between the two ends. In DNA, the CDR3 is TGCAGTGCTAGTGGGGCGTTCGGTTATGGCTACACCTTC. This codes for CSASGAFGYGYTF.

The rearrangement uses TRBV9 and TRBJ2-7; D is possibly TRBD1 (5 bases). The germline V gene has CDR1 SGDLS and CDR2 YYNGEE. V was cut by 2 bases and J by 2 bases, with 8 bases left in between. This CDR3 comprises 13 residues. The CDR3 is CASSVGRTYEQYF. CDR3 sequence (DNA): TGTGCCAGCAGCGTGGGGCGGACCTACGAGCAGTACTTC.

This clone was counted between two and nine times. DNA of the CDR3: TGTGCCAGTAGTGGGACAGCCTTCGGCGACTATGGCTACACCTTC. This sequence encodes CASSGTAFGDYGYTF. The rearrangement links TRBV19 to TRBJ1-2, with TRBD1 identical over 7 bases. Germline CDR1 LNHDA, CDR2 SQIVND (reference sequence). This CDR3 region has 15 residues. V shed 5 bases, J shed 3 bases, and the junction held 9 bases outside the gene matches.

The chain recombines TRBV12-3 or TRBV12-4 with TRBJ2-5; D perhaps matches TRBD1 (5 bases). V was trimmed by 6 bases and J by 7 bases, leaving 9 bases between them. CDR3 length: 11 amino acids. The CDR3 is CASSAQGTQYF. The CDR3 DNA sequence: TGTGCCAGCAGCGCCCAGGGGACCCAGTACTTC.